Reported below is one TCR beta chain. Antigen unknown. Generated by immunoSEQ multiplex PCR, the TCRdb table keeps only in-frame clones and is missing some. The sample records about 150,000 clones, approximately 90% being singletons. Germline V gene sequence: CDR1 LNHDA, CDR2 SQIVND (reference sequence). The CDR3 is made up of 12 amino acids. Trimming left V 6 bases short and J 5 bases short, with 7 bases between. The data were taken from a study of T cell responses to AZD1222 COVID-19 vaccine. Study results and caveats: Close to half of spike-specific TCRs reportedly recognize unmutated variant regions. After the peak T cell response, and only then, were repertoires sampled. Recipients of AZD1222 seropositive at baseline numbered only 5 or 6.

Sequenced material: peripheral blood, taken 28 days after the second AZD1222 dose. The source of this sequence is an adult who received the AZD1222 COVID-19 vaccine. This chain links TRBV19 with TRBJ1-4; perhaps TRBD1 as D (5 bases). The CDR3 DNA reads TGTGCCAGTAGGCCAGGGAATGAAAAACTGTTTTTT. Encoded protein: CASRPGNEKLFF.